The 28 T cell receptor beta chains below come from one sample, sequenced in a study of cytomegalovirus exposure and HLA in healthy donors. The PCR employed 60 Vbeta primers together with 13 Jbeta primers. Clones were read by immunoSEQ multiplex PCR, and TCRdb kept only the in-frame ones, dropping some. This repertoire shows approximately 210,000 clones, around 75% found once; its top ten account for around 0.38%. Sample: PBMCs. The receptors come from a male donor in good health and CMV-seropositive.

In this sample, this clone turned up a few times. The chain recombines TRBV11-3 with TRBJ1-6; TRBD1 is a possible D gene (6 bases). CDR1 SGHNT and CDR2 YENEEA come from the germline V gene. V lost 2 bases to trimming and J lost 10 bases, with 12 bases between them. The CDR3 length is 14 residues. The CDR3 DNA follows: TGTGCCAGCAGCTTACCAGGGGCCGGATCACCCCTCCACTTT. Its protein is CASSLPGAGSPLHF.

This sequence joins TRBV4-1 and TRBJ2-5, with 12 positions matching TRBD2. Unmatched junction bases numbered 5, after V lost 1 base and J lost 5 bases. This CDR3 spans 16 amino acids. Germline CDR1 and CDR2: MGHRA and YSYEKL. Here the CDR3 DNA reads TGCGCCAGCAGCCAAGGAACTAGCGGGGGGTTTGAGACCCAGTACTTC. Its translation: CASSQGTSGGFETQYF.

J is TRBJ2-1 and V is TRBV6-4, with unresolved D. Germline-derived CDR1 and CDR2 are MRHNA and SNTAGT. This CDR3 comprises 15 residues. Trimming shortened V by 3 bases and J by 0 bases, and 9 bases separated the two germline ends. The DNA for the CDR3 is TGTGCCAGCAGTGAATTCCCGAGCTCCTACAATGAGCAGTTCTTC. It is translated as CASSEFPSSYNEQFF.

The chain combines TRBV4-3 with TRBJ2-1, with D perhaps matching TRBD2 (7 bases). With 0 bases removed from V and 6 bases from J, the gap between germline ends came to 15 bases. Germline V gene sequence: CDR1 LGHNA, CDR2 YSLEER. CDR3 length: 16 residues. This chain's CDR3 is CASSQDGRGAGNEQFF. CDR3 coding DNA: TGCGCCAGCAGCCAAGATGGACGGGGGGCGGGCAATGAGCAGTTCTTC.

This sequence joins TRBV5-1 and TRBJ2-1; TRBD2 might be the D (5 bases). The germline CDR1 and CDR2 sequences are SGHRS and YFSETQ. This CDR3 comprises 15 residues. Trimming pared 2 bases from V and 5 bases from J, leaving 14 bases between. The CDR3 coding sequence is TGCGCCAGCAGCTTTTCAAGTCGGCGGGACAATGAGCAGTTCTTC. This encodes CASSFSSRRDNEQFF. The full variable domain, its missing parts supplied by reference TRBV5-1 and TRBJ2-1, is KAGVTQTPRYLIKTRGQQVTLSCSPISGHRSVSWYQQTPGQGLQFLFEYFSETQRNKGNFPGRFSGRQFSNSRSEMNVSTLELGDSALYLCASSFSSRRDNEQFFGPGTRLTVL.

Of note for this clone: The sample holds other DNA sequences that translate to the same CDR3. This chain uses TRBV11-1 with TRBJ1-1; D is uncertain. The ends were cut back, 2 bases at V and 1 base at J, with 5 bases in the middle. Germline-derived CDR1 and CDR2 are SGHAT and FQDESV (reference sequence). The CDR3 has 13 residues. The CDR3 here is CASSLTGNTEAFF. CDR3 in DNA: TGTGCCAGCAGCTTAACTGGGAACACTGAAGCTTTCTTT.

The chain joins TRBV27 to TRBJ2-7; 9 bases are a match to TRBD2. Germline V gene sequence: CDR1 MNHEY, CDR2 SMNVEV (reference sequence). Trimming removed 5 bases from V and 7 bases from J; junction bases left unmatched: 9. The CDR3 loop spans 14 amino acids. In DNA form, the CDR3 reads TGTGCCAGCAGTCTCCAACCTAGCGGGGTTGAGCAGTACTTC. Protein sequence: CASSLQPSGVEQYF.

J is TRBJ1-5 and V is TRBV19; D is unclear. The V gene's germline CDR1 is LNHDA and CDR2 SQIVND (reference sequence). This CDR3 region has 15 residues. V was clipped by 3 bases and J by 6 bases, with 15 bases between them. The CDR3: CASSILLAAGQPQHF. CDR3 nucleotides: TGTGCCAGTAGTATCCTACTGGCAGCAGGTCAGCCCCAGCATTTT.

DNA of the CDR3: TGTGCCAGCAGCCAGAGAAGAAGAGGAGGTGAGCAGTTCTTC. The encoded protein is CASSQRRRGGEQFF. The genes are TRBV5-6 and TRBJ2-1; D is perhaps TRBD2 (5 bases). CDR1 is SGHDT, CDR2 YYEEEE, per germline. Trimming shortened V by 4 bases and J by 9 bases, and 17 bases separated the two germline ends. The CDR3 runs 14 residues.

This rearrangement joins TRBV7-3 to TRBJ2-6; D is undetermined. Trimming took off 5 bases at V and 0 bases at J, with 5 bases between the two ends. This CDR3 comprises 14 residues. Germline CDR1 reads SGHTA; CDR2 reads FQGTGA. CDR3 loop: CASSTASGANVLTF. CDR3 nucleotide sequence: TGTGCCAGCAGCACAGCCTCTGGGGCCAACGTCCTGACTTTC.

For this clone: Other nucleotide sequences from this sample produce the same CDR3. The chain is built from TRBV7-9 and TRBJ2-1, with D perhaps TRBD1 (6 bases). The CDR3 has 14 amino acids. The germline gives CDR1 SEHNR, CDR2 FQNEAQ (reference sequence). V lost 11 bases to trimming and J lost 2 bases, with 16 bases between them. The chain's CDR3 is CADPYREAYNEQFF. As DNA, the CDR3 is TGTGCCGACCCCTACAGGGAAGCCTACAATGAGCAGTTCTTC.

This rearrangement joins TRBV11-3 to TRBJ2-7; D is uncertain. The germline CDR1 and CDR2 sequences are SGHNT and YENEEA. Deletions cut 5 bases from V and 2 bases from J, with 19 bases between. The CDR3 covers 16 residues. CDR3 sequence reads: CASSPTYGGAPYEQYF. CDR3 DNA: TGTGCCAGCAGCCCTACTTACGGCGGAGCCCCCTACGAGCAGTACTTC.

V and J are TRBV14 and TRBJ2-3, with D uncertain. V dropped 4 bases and J dropped 6 bases, with 8 bases sitting between them. The CDR3 covers 12 residues. Germline-derived CDR1 and CDR2 are SGHDN and FVKESK. CDR3 loop: CASSRLWDTQYF. DNA for the CDR3: TGTGCCAGCAGCCGACTCTGGGATACGCAGTATTTT.

This clone was counted between two and nine times. The V call is TRBV15, the J call TRBJ1-1, with D uncertain. CDR3 length: 15 amino acids. Trimming removed 1 base from V and 0 bases from J, with 9 bases in between. Per the germline V gene, CDR1 is LNHNV and CDR2 is YYDKDF (reference sequence). The CDR3 spells CATSRGTQMNTEAFF. For the CDR3, the DNA is TGTGCCACCAGCAGAGGAACACAGATGAACACTGAAGCTTTCTTT.

This clone has more than one count but fewer than ten. The chain is built from TRBV27 and TRBJ2-2, with 11 bases aligning to TRBD2. V lost 3 bases, J lost 2 bases, and 2 bases stayed unmatched. The CDR3 consists of 16 residues. Germline V lookup: CDR1 MNHEY, CDR2 SMNVEV (reference sequence). The CDR3 coding sequence is TGTGCCAGCAGTTTGGGACTAGCGGAAAACACCGGGGAGCTGTTTTTT. Translation: CASSLGLAENTGELFF.

This chain connects TRBV6-1 to TRBJ1-2; 9 bases line up with TRBD1. CDR1 and CDR2 from the germline V gene are MNHNS and SASEGT. The J segment lost 4 bases and the V segment lost 4 bases, leaving 7 bases of the junction unmatched. The CDR3 length is 15 residues. CDR3 nucleotide sequence: TGTGCCAGCAGTGGTTACAGGGGGCTAAGCTATGGCTACACCTTC. It yields the protein CASSGYRGLSYGYTF.

The V gene is TRBV6-6, the J gene TRBJ2-1; D not certain. The CDR3 length is 15 residues. Germline V gene lookup returns CDR1 MNHNY and CDR2 SVGAGI (reference sequence). The V and J ends lost 6 bases and 3 bases respectively, with 15 bases between them. CDR3 DNA sequence: TGTGCCAGCAGCCCCCCCGGTCAGGTCTACAATGAGCAGTTCTTC. Encoded protein: CASSPPGQVYNEQFF.

Notes on this clone: Germline is not matched at one junction end, which may reflect a read error. Other nucleotide sequences in the sample specify the same CDR3. This chain uses TRBV27 with TRBJ2-7, with D tentatively TRBD2 (6 bases). The CDR3 runs 15 residues. The germline CDR1 and CDR2 sequences are MNHEY and SMNVEV (reference sequence). CDR3 DNA sequence: TGTGCCAGCAGTCTATCTTCTAGCGCCTCCTACGAGCAGTACTTC. It translates to CASSLSSSASYEQYF.

This clone was observed a handful of times. The chain links TRBV14 to TRBJ2-3; 14 nucleotides line up with TRBD2. Germline CDR1 is SGHDN and CDR2 is FVKESK. J was trimmed by 4 bases and V by 4 bases; bases with no gene match: 4. The CDR3 spans 16 residues. The CDR3 DNA follows: TGTGCCAGCAGCCCCGGGACTAGCGGGAGATCAGATACGCAGTATTTT. Residues: CASSPGTSGRSDTQYF. The full variable domain, its missing parts supplied by reference TRBV14 and TRBJ2-3, is EAGVTQFPSHSVIEKGQTVTLRCDPISGHDNLYWYRRVMGKEIKFLLHFVKESKQDESGMPNNRFLAERTGGTYSTLKVQPAELEDSGVYFCASSPGTSGRSDTQYFGPGTRLTVL.

This chain joins TRBV15 and TRBJ2-7; 10 nucleotides match TRBD2. The germline CDR1 and CDR2 sequences are LNHNV and YYDKDF (reference sequence). This CDR3 spans 18 amino acids. The V and J ends lost 0 bases and 2 bases, in that order; junction bases with no gene match: 10. This CDR3 reads CATSRDESSGSLAYEQYF. The CDR3 DNA follows: TGTGCCACCAGCAGAGATGAGTCTAGCGGGAGTCTAGCCTACGAGCAGTACTTC.

This clone has just one count. CDR3 sequence reads: CASSIRGSPYEQYF. CDR3 in DNA: TGTGCCAGCAGTATACGGGGGTCCCCCTACGAGCAGTACTTC. V and J are TRBV27 and TRBJ2-7, with D perhaps TRBD2 (6 bases). The V gene lost 5 bases and the J gene lost 2 bases, with 13 bases spanning the gap. CDR1 is MNHEY and CDR2 is SMNVEV in the germline V gene (reference sequence). This CDR3 comprises 14 residues.

This clone appeared once. The chain recombines TRBV29-1 with TRBJ1-6; 12 nucleotides match TRBD1. Germline V gives CDR1 SQVTM, CDR2 ANQGSEA. The CDR3 contains 13 residues. V lost 6 bases and J lost 8; bases outside the gene matches: 2. CDR3 in DNA: TGCAGCGTGGGACAGGGGGCGGATTCACCCCTCCACTTT. It codes for CSVGQGADSPLHF.

The chain carries TRBV5-8 and TRBJ2-5; perhaps TRBD2 as D (5 bases). The DNA end is a closer match to TRBJ2-7, so the J assignment may be wrong. Per the germline V gene, CDR1 is SGHTS and CDR2 is YDEGEE. CDR3 length: 13 residues. The CDR3 region is CASSFAGPYEQYF. The CDR3 DNA follows: TGTGCCAGCAGCTTCGCGGGCCCCTACGAGCAGTACTTC.

In DNA form, the CDR3 reads TGTGCCACCAGCGGCGCACCAGGGGCTGAAGCTTTCTTT. This sequence encodes CATSGAPGAEAFF. This chain uses TRBV15 with TRBJ1-1; tentatively, D is TRBD1 (6 bases). Per germline, CDR1 LNHNV and CDR2 YYDKDF (reference sequence). This CDR3 has 13 amino acids. V was pared by 5 bases and J by 6 bases, with 13 bases between.

CDR3 region: CASSLFVIAGGNEQYF. The CDR3 region has the DNA TGTGCCAGCAGCTTATTTGTGATAGCGGGTGGCAACGAGCAGTACTTC. The chain links TRBV7-2 to TRBJ2-7; TRBD2 aligns across 7 bases. Germline CDR1 is SGHTA and CDR2 is FQGNSA. This CDR3 is built from 16 residues. J gave up 5 bases and V 2 bases, and 12 bases lay outside the gene matches.

The chain is built from TRBV4-3 and TRBJ2-3; D ambiguous. Germline V gene data show CDR1 as LGHNA and CDR2 as YSLEER. The germline V and J ends were trimmed by 1 base and 1 base, with 21 bases remaining between them. The CDR3 has 19 amino acids. The chain's CDR3 is CASSQGIVVVASGTDTQYF. The CDR3 region has the DNA TGCGCCAGCAGCCAAGGAATAGTGGTGGTTGCTTCCGGCACAGATACGCAGTATTTT.

Remarks on this clone: A junction end diverges from the germline sequence, so it may reflect a read error. The rearrangement uses TRBV7-9 and TRBJ1-1, with D unresolved. CDR1 SEHNR and CDR2 FQNEAQ come from the germline V gene (reference sequence). CDR3 length equals 16 residues. CDR3 protein: CSSSSRQVEGNTEAFF. CDR3 nucleotide sequence: TGTTCCAGCAGCTCCCGCCAGGTAGAAGGGAACACTGAAGCTTTCTTT.

This chain links TRBV5-1 with TRBJ2-1, with 10 positions matching TRBD1. Germline CDR1 reads SGHRS; CDR2 reads YFSETQ. The CDR3 totals 17 residues. Losses at the gene ends were 0 bases for V and 4 bases for J; bases not matched to a gene: 7. The CDR3 DNA sequence: TGCGCCAGCAGCTTGGCAGGGTGGGACAGGGGATACAATGAGCAGTTCTTC. Protein product: CASSLAGWDRGYNEQFF.